Below are 25 T cell receptor beta chains sequenced from a single sample in a study of human T cells and chemical hapten exposure. Via MiXCR, TCRdb re-called the RACE reads, giving one row per CDR3 protein. This table has tens of thousands of distinct CDR3 sequences, approximately 10% appearing once. Time point: pre-sensitization, week 0. The treatment denotes: therapeutic diphenylcyclopropenone sensitization with weekly scalp DPC. Sequences were derived from whole blood, sampled in connection with sensitization to the hapten diphenylcyclopropenone (DPC). All receptors come from a middle-aged woman with alopecia areata. Some clones in this sample may be carry-over from other donors' samples.

The chain carries TRBV6-6 and TRBJ2-2, with 8 bases fitting TRBD1. CDR1 MNHNY and CDR2 SVGAGI come from the germline V gene (reference sequence). V shed 11 bases and J 4 bases; nucleotides not matched to a gene: 12. This CDR3 is built from 15 residues. The CDR3 DNA reads as TGTGCCTCAGGGGGCGGGATCTCTGCCACCGGGGAGCTGTTTTTT. Amino acid sequence: CASGGGISATGELFF.

Ten or more counts support this clonotype. The V and J genes are TRBV7-3 and TRBJ1-2; TRBD1 is a possible D gene (5 bases). Trimming pared 3 bases from V and 7 bases from J, leaving 12 bases between. Germline V gene lookup returns CDR1 SGHTA and CDR2 FQGTGA. This CDR3 comprises 13 residues. CDR3: CASSFRDGSGYTF. The CDR3 region has the DNA TGTGCCAGCAGCTTCAGGGACGGCTCTGGCTACACCTTC.

This chain connects TRBV7-2 to TRBJ2-1, with TRBD2 identical over 9 bases. The CDR3 is made up of 15 amino acids. V lost 4 bases, J lost 5 bases, and 6 bases stayed unmatched. Germline V gene data show CDR1 as SGHTA and CDR2 as FQGNSA. The CDR3 DNA follows: TGTGCCAGCAGCTCCCCTAGCGGGGTCGACAATGAGCAGTTCTTC. This translates into CASSSPSGVDNEQFF.

This chain joins TRBV20-1 and TRBJ2-5; 8 bases match TRBD2. The germline gives CDR1 DFQATT, CDR2 SNEGSKA (reference sequence). V shed 8 bases, J shed 6 bases, and the junction held 8 bases outside the gene matches. CDR3 size: 12 residues. The CDR3 loop is CSSQGLAQTQYF. The CDR3 DNA follows: TGCAGTTCCCAAGGACTAGCCCAGACCCAGTACTTC.

The chain recombines TRBV29-1 with TRBJ2-2; TRBD2 aligns across 12 bases. The germline CDR1 and CDR2 sequences are SQVTM and ANQGSEA. V lost 3 bases to trimming and J lost 0 bases; unmatched junction nucleotides: 5. CDR3 length: 17 amino acids. For the CDR3, the DNA is TGCAGCGTTGAGGGACTAGCGGGCCACCCGAACACCGGGGAGCTGTTTTTT. Protein sequence: CSVEGLAGHPNTGELFF.

CDR3 bases: TGTGCCAGCAGCCAAGGCCTGAGAGGGGAGACCCAGTACTTC. Protein product: CASSQGLRGETQYF. V usage is TRBV3-1 and J usage is TRBJ2-5; perhaps TRBD2 as D (5 bases). The CDR3 totals 14 residues. Deletions cut 1 base from V and 5 bases from J, with 11 bases between. From germline, CDR1 is LGHDT and CDR2 YNNKEL (reference sequence).

The rearrangement joins TRBV7-2 to TRBJ1-6; 7 bases align to TRBD1. The junction had 6 bases not matched to a gene; V was cut back by 1 base and J by 9 bases. Germline V CDR1 and CDR2: SGHTA, FQGNSA. The CDR3 runs 15 residues. The CDR3 coding sequence is TGTGCCAGCAGCTTAGTCAAGGGGGCTGGTTCACCCCTCCACTTT. This translates into CASSLVKGAGSPLHF.

V and J are TRBV29-1 and TRBJ1-4; possible D gene TRBD1, 5 bases. The CDR3 is 13 amino acids. Trimming took off 7 bases at V and 4 bases at J, with 13 bases between the two ends. CDR1 and CDR2 from the germline V gene are SQVTM and ANQGSEA. The CDR3 is CSAMTAFNEKLFF. The CDR3 DNA is TGCAGCGCCATGACAGCCTTTAATGAAAAACTGTTTTTT.

This chain links TRBV6-5 with TRBJ1-6; D uncertain. The CDR3 extends over 13 amino acids. With 7 bases removed from V and 5 bases from J, the gap between germline ends came to 9 bases. The germline V gene has CDR1 MNHEY and CDR2 SVGAGI. CDR3 nucleotides: TGTGCCAGCACCAGATCGAATAATTCACCCCTCCACTTT. Translation gives CASTRSNNSPLHF.

In its sample, this clonotype was seen many times. The chain has TRBV7-3 and TRBJ2-3; TRBD1 matches at 9 bases. The ends lost 5 bases at V and 4 bases at J; junction bases unmatched: 7. Germline-derived CDR1 and CDR2 are SGHTA and FQGTGA. The CDR3 contains 15 residues. The CDR3 region has the DNA TGTGCCAGCAGCCGGAAACAGGGGGCTGCAGATACGCAGTATTTT. Translation gives CASSRKQGAADTQYF.

This clonotype was seen repeatedly, ten times or more. The V gene is TRBV20-1, the J gene TRBJ2-3; D is ambiguous. CDR1 is DFQATT, CDR2 SNEGSKA, per germline (reference sequence). V lost 6 bases and J lost 5, with 15 bases in between. The length of the CDR3 is 13 residues. In nucleotides, the CDR3 is TGCAGTGCCCAAAACAGAGAGCAAGATACGCAGTATTTT. It is translated as CSAQNREQDTQYF.

The rearrangement links TRBV12-3 or TRBV12-4 to TRBJ2-4, with D maybe TRBD2 (6 bases). Trimming took off 1 base at V and 1 base at J, with 11 bases between the two ends. The CDR3 is made up of 16 amino acids. The CDR3 DNA reads as TGTGCCAGCAGTTTAGTGCCGGCGGGGGCCAAAAACATTCAGTACTTC. Amino acid sequence: CASSLVPAGAKNIQYF.

CDR3 bases: TGTGCCAGCAGTCCAGGGAATGGCTACACCTTC. Translation: CASSPGNGYTF. The V and J genes are TRBV6-5 and TRBJ1-2, with D possibly matching TRBD1 (5 bases). The CDR3 extends over 11 amino acids. Trimming shortened V by 5 bases and J by 6 bases, and 7 bases separated the two germline ends. Germline V gene data show CDR1 as MNHEY and CDR2 as SVGAGI.

This clonotype has at least ten counts. The chain has TRBV18 and TRBJ1-1; D is unclear. With 4 bases removed from V and 0 bases from J, the gap between germline ends came to 6 bases. CDR3 length equals 13 residues. In germline, CDR1 is KGHSH, CDR2 LQKENI. The CDR3 sequence: CASSRTVNTEAFF. The CDR3 region has the DNA TGTGCCAGCTCACGGACGGTGAACACTGAAGCTTTCTTT.

This chain uses TRBV19 with TRBJ2-7; tentative D call: TRBD2 (6 bases). CDR3 length: 15 residues. Germline V lookup: CDR1 LNHDA, CDR2 SQIVND (reference sequence). Trimming cost V 4 bases and J 5 bases, with 18 bases left between them. In DNA, the CDR3 is TGTGCCAGTAGTAGCACCGGGAGCCCGGTCCACGAGCAGTACTTC. Protein: CASSSTGSPVHEQYF.

This clonotype was found many times. The chain employs TRBV20-1 and TRBJ1-2; D is perhaps TRBD1 (5 bases). The length of the CDR3 is 15 residues. Germline V gene sequence: CDR1 DFQATT, CDR2 SNEGSKA (reference sequence). Trimming cost V 1 base and J 4 bases, with 16 bases left between them. The CDR3 is CSARGAGPLGYGYTF. In DNA, the CDR3 is TGCAGTGCTAGAGGGGCAGGGCCACTTGGCTATGGCTACACCTTC.

Ten or more counts support this clonotype. The chain has TRBV4-3 and TRBJ1-2, with D possibly TRBD1 on 5 matching bases. CDR3 length equals 16 residues. CDR1 is LGHNA and CDR2 is YSLEER in the germline V gene. The V and J ends lost 3 bases and 2 bases respectively, with 16 bases between them. CDR3 residues: CASSQEGSGANYGYTF. The CDR3 nucleotides are TGCGCCAGCAGCCAGGAAGGTTCCGGGGCAAACTATGGCTACACCTTC.

The chain employs TRBV4-2 and TRBJ2-7; tentative D call: TRBD2 (6 bases). From germline, CDR1 is LGHNA and CDR2 YNFKEQ. The V gene lost 4 bases and the J gene lost 4 bases, with 11 bases spanning the gap. There are 13 residues in the CDR3. The CDR3 DNA reads TGTGCCAGCAGCCCCGGGACTCAGTACGAGCAGTACTTC. Its translation is CASSPGTQYEQYF.

This clonotype was counted between two and nine times. This chain uses TRBV11-2 with TRBJ2-2; TRBD1 matches at 7 bases. This CDR3 spans 14 amino acids. Trimming removed 4 bases from V and 3 bases from J; junction bases left unmatched: 2. Per the germline V gene, CDR1 is SGHAT and CDR2 is FQNNGV. The CDR3 protein is CASSSGTDTGELFF. In DNA, the CDR3 is TGTGCCAGCAGCTCCGGGACAGACACCGGGGAGCTGTTTTTT. Variable domain in full (rest from reference TRBV11-2 and TRBJ2-2): EAGVAQSPRYKIIEKRQSVAFWCNPISGHATLYWYQQILGQGPKLLIQFQNNGVVDDSQLPKDRFSAERLKGVDSTLKIQPAKLEDSAVYLCASSSGTDTGELFFGEGSRLTVL.

This clonotype was counted at least ten times. This sequence joins TRBV6-5 and TRBJ2-5, with 11 positions matching TRBD2. V dropped 6 bases and J dropped 6; count of bases not matched to a gene: 18. Germline CDR1 and CDR2: MNHEY and SVGAGI. CDR3 length: 18 amino acids. The CDR3 loop is CASSTPSLAGGEGKTQYF. The CDR3 DNA reads as TGTGCCAGCAGCACCCCTTCATTAGCGGGAGGGGAAGGAAAGACCCAGTACTTC.

The rearrangement joins TRBV3-1 to TRBJ2-7, with TRBD2 as a possible D gene (5 bases). The CDR3 is 11 residues long. Trimming pared 5 bases from V and 7 bases from J, leaving 9 bases between. The germline V gene has CDR1 LGHDT and CDR2 YNNKEL (reference sequence). The CDR3 coding sequence is TGTGCCAGCAGCTATCGAGGGGAGCAGTACTTC. Its translation: CASSYRGEQYF.

This chain uses TRBV28 with TRBJ2-7; possibly TRBD1 for D (7 bases). This CDR3 has 15 amino acids. V shed 3 bases and J shed 1 base, with 13 bases lying between them. Germline-derived CDR1 and CDR2 are MDHEN and SYDVKM. In DNA form, the CDR3 reads TGTGCCAGCAGTTTCGCAGGGGGGTCTTCCTACGAGCAGTACTTC. Encoded protein: CASSFAGGSSYEQYF.

The chain has TRBV20-1 and TRBJ2-1; a weak D match, TRBD2 (7 bases). Germline assignment: CDR1 DFQATT and CDR2 SNEGSKA (reference sequence). There are 12 residues in the CDR3. The V and J ends lost 7 bases and 8 bases respectively, with 15 bases between them. The CDR3 loop reads CSGGGRPDEQFF. The CDR3 nucleotides are TGCAGTGGCGGGGGCAGGCCGGATGAGCAGTTCTTC.

The chain couples TRBV7-8 to TRBJ1-1; TRBD1 aligns across 7 bases. CDR3 length: 15 amino acids. The ends lost 3 bases at V and 0 bases at J; junction bases unmatched: 4. Germline V gene sequence: CDR1 SGHVS, CDR2 FQNEAQ. The CDR3 here is CASSFRGQMNTEAFF. CDR3 nucleotides: TGTGCCAGCAGCTTCAGGGGACAGATGAACACTGAAGCTTTCTTT. The full variable domain, completed using reference TRBV7-8 and TRBJ1-1, is GAGVSQSPRYKVAKRGQDVALRCDPISGHVSLFWYQQALGQGPEFLTYFQNEAQLDKSGLPSDRFFAERPEGSVSTLKIQRTQQEDSAVYLCASSFRGQMNTEAFFGQGTRLTVV.

In this sample, this clonotype turned up many times. The V call is TRBV15, the J call TRBJ2-1; D unresolved. This CDR3 is 16 amino acids long. With 5 bases removed from V and 9 bases from J, the gap between germline ends came to 23 bases. The germline V gene encodes CDR1 LNHNV and CDR2 YYDKDF (reference sequence). The CDR3 nucleotides read TGTGCCACCAGCGTGAATCCGGGTCTCAAGTCGGCTGAGCAGTTCTTC. It yields the protein CATSVNPGLKSAEQFF.